The rows below give T cell receptor beta chains drawn from one sample of a study of graft-versus-host responses after intestinal transplantation. No antigen has been identified for these receptors. TCRdb keeps only in-frame clones here, not all; method: immunoSEQ multiplex PCR. Among 90,000 to 130,000 clones listed, 93% were seen once. The input for sequencing was unstimulated CD8+ T cells sorted from spleen or lymph node cells, taken before intestinal transplant. All receptors derive from a human donor who received an intestinal transplant. Each CDR3 is given with its conserved first and last residue. The D gene is left open where the match is weak. Size tells how often a clone was seen (once, few, many) or the class of an expanded clone, and some rows leave it out.

d_gene | j_gene | v_gene | abundance | CDR3aa | CDR3nt
TRBD1 | TRBJ2-1 | TRBV27 | NA | CARYTLAGTGPNEQFF | TGTGCCAGATACACGCTAGCCGGGACAGGTCCTAATGAGCAGTTCTTC
NA | TRBJ1-1 | TRBV9 | NA | CASSVLKNTEAFF | TGTGCCAGCAGCGTACTGAAGAACACTGAAGCTTTCTTT
NA | TRBJ1-2 | TRBV9 | NA | CASSGLQGWDYGYTF | TGTGCCAGCAGCGGCCTCCAGGGGTGGGACTATGGCTACACCTTC
NA | TRBJ2-7 | TRBV6-5 | NA | CASSSWEQGYEQYF | TGTGCCAGCAGTTCCTGGGAACAGGGCTACGAGCAGTACTTC
NA | TRBJ2-7 | TRBV30 | NA | CAWMEERSYEQYF | TGTGCCTGGATGGAAGAGCGATCCTACGAGCAGTACTTC
NA | TRBJ2-7 | TRBV27 | NA | CASTARGAGYEQYF | TGTGCCAGCACCGCCCGGGGGGCAGGATACGAGCAGTACTTC
TRBD2 | TRBJ2-7 | TRBV19 | NA | CASSPSGPYEQYF | TGTGCCAGTAGCCCTAGCGGGCCCTACGAGCAGTACTTC
NA | TRBJ2-3 | TRBV5-6 | NA | CASSGFFGQYF | TGTGCCAGCAGCGGCTTCTTCGGGCAGTATTTT
NA | TRBJ2-7 | TRBV28 | NA | CASSGYTLPPTSYGTRNYEQYF | TGTGCCAGCAGTGGCTATACCCTTCCCCCTACATCCTACGGGACACGGAACTACGAGCAGTACTTC
NA | TRBJ1-1 | TRBV19 | NA | CASSIDRWMATGDTEAFF | TGTGCCAGTAGTATAGATCGATGGATGGCCACCGGGGACACTGAAGCTTTCTTT
NA | TRBJ2-7 | TRBV18 | NA | CASSPLELYEQYF | TGTGCCAGCTCACCCCTAGAACTGTACGAGCAGTACTTC
TRBD2 | TRBJ2-1 | TRBV27 | NA | CATRWTSGRDNEQFF | TGTGCCACCCGATGGACTAGCGGGCGGGACAATGAGCAGTTCTTC
NA | TRBJ1-2 | TRBV27 | NA | CASSPVLFRGYTF | TGTGCCAGCAGTCCCGTCCTCTTTCGTGGCTACACCTTC
NA | TRBJ2-1 | TRBV7-3 | NA | CASSLLANNEQFF | TGTGCCAGCAGCTTACTAGCGAACAATGAGCAGTTCTTC
NA | TRBJ2-1 | TRBV9 | NA | CASSVGLEQFF | TGTGCCAGCAGCGTAGGCCTTGAGCAGTTCTTC
TRBD2 | TRBJ2-1 | TRBV15 | NA | CATSRAPPTGLAGYNEQFF | TGTGCCACCAGCAGAGCGCCCCCGACCGGACTAGCGGGATACAATGAGCAGTTCTTC
TRBD1 | TRBJ1-1 | TRBV5-4 | NA | CASTPGTGITATEAFF | TGTGCCAGCACCCCCGGGACAGGGATTACGGCCACTGAAGCTTTCTTT
TRBD2 | TRBJ2-1 | TRBV5-1 | NA | CASSPGLAGANEQFF | TGCGCCAGCAGCCCCGGACTAGCGGGGGCCAATGAGCAGTTCTTC
NA | TRBJ1-3 | TRBV28 | NA | CASSPVGGTAGNTIYF | TGTGCCAGCAGCCCTGTTGGAGGGACTGCTGGAAACACCATATATTTT
TRBD1 | TRBJ1-1 | TRBV5-1 | NA | CASSQWTGSTEAFF | TGCGCCAGCAGCCAATGGACAGGGAGCACTGAAGCTTTCTTT
NA | TRBJ2-2 | TRBV27 | NA | CASSLWGGNTGELFF | TGTGCCAGCAGTTTATGGGGTGGTAACACCGGGGAGCTGTTTTTT
NA | TRBJ1-1 | TRBV6-6 | NA | CASSPKADNTEAFF | TGTGCCAGCAGTCCAAAAGCCGACAACACTGAAGCTTTCTTT
NA | TRBJ2-7 | TRBV18 | NA | CASSPSQGKQKYEQYF | TGTGCCAGCTCACCTTCCCAGGGTAAGCAAAAGTACGAGCAGTACTTC
TRBD2 | TRBJ2-1 | TRBV23-1 | NA | CASSQSWASGVNEQFF | TGCGCCAGCAGTCAATCATGGGCTAGCGGGGTTAATGAGCAGTTCTTC
NA | TRBJ2-7 | TRBV11-1 | NA | CASSFGYYEQYF | TGTGCCAGCAGCTTCGGTTACTACGAGCAGTACTTC
TRBD1 | TRBJ2-1 | TRBV14 | once | CASSQDWDRGSSYNEQFF | TGTGCCAGCAGCCAAGATTGGGACAGGGGTAGCTCCTACAATGAGCAGTTCTTC
NA | TRBJ2-3 | TRBV27 | NA | CASSWARGGTDTQYF | TGTGCCAGCAGCTGGGCGAGGGGTGGGACAGATACGCAGTATTTT
NA | TRBJ1-2 | TRBV5-4 | few | CASSLATGINGYTF | TGTGCCAGCAGCTTGGCCACAGGGATCAATGGCTACACCTTC
NA | TRBJ2-3 | TRBV27 | NA | CASSLPGRATDTQYF | TGTGCCAGCAGTTTACCGGGCAGGGCCACAGATACGCAGTATTTT
NA | TRBJ1-5 | TRBV27 | NA | CASSSGNSNQPQHF | TGTGCCAGCAGTTCGGGAAATAGCAATCAGCCCCAGCATTTT
NA | TRBJ2-7 | TRBV7-9 | NA | CASRFGDEQYF | TGTGCCTCCCGTTTCGGGGACGAGCAGTACTTC
NA | TRBJ1-1 | TRBV6-1 | NA | CASSVDKGAEAFF | TGTGCCAGCAGTGTCGACAAGGGGGCTGAAGCTTTCTTT
NA | TRBJ2-5 | TRBV6-5 | NA | CASSYGIGAGETQYF | TGTGCCAGCAGTTACGGGATCGGCGCGGGAGAGACCCAGTACTTC
NA | TRBJ1-4 | TRBV19 | NA | CASRSTGTANEKLFF | TGTGCCAGTAGGAGCACAGGGACGGCTAATGAAAAACTGTTTTTT
NA | TRBJ2-4 | TRBV7-8 | NA | CASSLFSGGEAKNIQYF | TGTGCCAGCAGCTTATTCAGTGGGGGCGAAGCCAAAAACATTCAGTACTTC
NA | TRBJ2-4 | TRBV5-6 | NA | CASNGPENIQYF | TGTGCCAGCAATGGCCCCGAAAACATTCAGTACTTC
TRBD2 | TRBJ2-1 | TRBV19 | NA | CASSIRAGGAYNEQFF | TGTGCCAGTAGTATCCGAGCGGGAGGGGCCTACAATGAGCAGTTCTTC
NA | TRBJ2-7 | TRBV7-9 | few | CASSFKFGGSYEQYF | TGTGCCAGCAGCTTCAAGTTTGGAGGGAGCTACGAGCAGTACTTC
NA | TRBJ2-7 | TRBV27 | NA | CASSLSPIYEQYF | TGTGCCAGCAGTTTATCCCCGATCTACGAGCAGTACTTC
TRBD2 | TRBJ2-7 | TRBV5-4 | few | CASSQNPGLAGFRYEQYF | TGTGCCAGCAGCCAGAATCCGGGACTAGCGGGATTTCGCTACGAGCAGTACTTC
TRBD2 | TRBJ2-2 | TRBV5-4 | NA | CASSLWGGTGELFF | TGTGCCAGCAGCTTGTGGGGGGGCACCGGGGAGCTGTTTTTT
NA | TRBJ2-3 | TRBV13 | NA | CASSLGPLGETDTQYF | TGTGCCAGCAGCTTAGGTCCGCTAGGTGAGACAGATACGCAGTATTTT
NA | TRBJ2-3 | TRBV30 | NA | CAWTKRSTDTQYF | TGTGCCTGGACTAAACGCTCCACAGATACGCAGTATTTT
NA | TRBJ1-2 | TRBV6-5 | once | CASSYEEQGRYGYTF | TGTGCCAGCAGTTACGAGGAACAGGGAAGGTATGGCTACACCTTC
NA | TRBJ2-7 | TRBV28 | NA | CASSLLRGEQYF | TGTGCCAGCAGTCTTCTTAGAGGCGAGCAGTACTTC
TRBD1 | TRBJ2-7 | TRBV6-5 | NA | CASSYGTGGEQYF | TGTGCCAGCAGTTACGGGACAGGCGGGGAGCAGTACTTC
TRBD1 | TRBJ2-7 | TRBV9 | NA | CASSEGQYYEQYF | TGTGCCAGCAGCGAGGGACAGTACTACGAGCAGTACTTC
TRBD2 | TRBJ2-1 | TRBV28 | NA | CASSELAGGYNEQFF | TGTGCCAGCAGCGAACTAGCGGGAGGGTACAATGAGCAGTTCTTC
TRBD2 | TRBJ2-1 | TRBV10-1 | NA | CASSKLAGGLVDNEQFF | TGCGCCAGCAGTAAACTAGCGGGAGGGTTAGTCGACAATGAGCAGTTCTTC
TRBD2 | TRBJ2-2 | TRBV7-3 | NA | CASSLASSGVNTGELFF | TGTGCCAGCAGCTTAGCTTCCAGCGGGGTCAACACCGGGGAGCTGTTTTTT
NA | TRBJ2-2 | TRBV4-1 | NA | CASSLRTATGELFF | TGCGCCAGCAGCCTACGGACTGCCACCGGGGAGCTGTTTTTT
NA | TRBJ2-7 | TRBV4-2 | NA | CASSPLTSSYEQYF | TGTGCCAGCAGCCCTTTGACTAGCTCCTACGAGCAGTACTTC
NA | TRBJ2-1 | TRBV14 | NA | CASSQDMAGEQFF | TGTGCCAGCAGCCAAGATATGGCCGGTGAGCAGTTCTTC
NA | TRBJ1-1 | TRBV7-9 | NA | CASSLMTAYTEAFF | TGTGCCAGCAGCTTAATGACAGCGTACACTGAAGCTTTCTTT
NA | TRBJ2-7 | TRBV7-6 | NA | CASSLARGPRYEQYF | TGTGCCAGCAGCTTAGCGCGAGGGCCGCGATACGAGCAGTACTTC
TRBD2 | TRBJ2-1 | TRBV7-9 | NA | CASSLGLTSGLQFF | TGTGCCAGCAGCCTTGGACTGACTAGCGGCCTACAGTTCTTC